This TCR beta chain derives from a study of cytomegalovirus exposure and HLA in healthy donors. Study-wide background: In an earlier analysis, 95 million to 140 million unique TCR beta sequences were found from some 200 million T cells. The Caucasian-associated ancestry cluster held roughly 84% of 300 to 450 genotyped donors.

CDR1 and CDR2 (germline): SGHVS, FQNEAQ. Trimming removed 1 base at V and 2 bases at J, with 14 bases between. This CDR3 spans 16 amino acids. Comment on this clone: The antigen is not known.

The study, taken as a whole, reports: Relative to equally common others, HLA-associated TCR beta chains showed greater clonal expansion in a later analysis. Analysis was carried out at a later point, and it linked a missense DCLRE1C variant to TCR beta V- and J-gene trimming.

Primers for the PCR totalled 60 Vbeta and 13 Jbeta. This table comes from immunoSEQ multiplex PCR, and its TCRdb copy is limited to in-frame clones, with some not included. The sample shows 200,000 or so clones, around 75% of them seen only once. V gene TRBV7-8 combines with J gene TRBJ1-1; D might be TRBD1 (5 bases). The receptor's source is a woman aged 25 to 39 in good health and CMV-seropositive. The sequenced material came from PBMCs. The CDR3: CASSLVGQRVNTEAFF. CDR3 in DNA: TGTGCCAGCAGCTTAGTCGGACAACGGGTTAACACTGAAGCTTTCTTT.